The rows below give T cell receptor beta chains drawn from one sample of a study of T-cell reconstitution after alpha-beta-depleted transplantation in children. TCRdb called the PCR reads again in MiXCR, with one record for every CDR3 protein. The data contain roughly 350,000 distinct CDR3 sequences, about a sixth of them singletons. The sequenced sample was PBMCs, mostly from graft donor cells, obtained 360 days after TCRalphabeta/CD19-depleted stem cell transplant. These receptors all come from a male patient between 2 and 15 years old who had a stem cell transplant for acute lymphoblastic leukemia, so the T cells may come from the graft donor. CDR3s leave out the opening cysteine and the closing phenylalanine or tryptophan. Each record gives: J gene, V gene, clone size, CDR3 protein. The size entry is marked missing in some rows and otherwise reads once, few, many or a size class.

j_call: TRBJ2-1
v_call: TRBV10-3
clone_size: NA
cdr3_aa: AISESPSGVYNEQF

j_call: TRBJ2-2
v_call: TRBV12-3/TRBV12-4
clone_size: many
cdr3_aa: ASSLDGGTGELF

j_call: TRBJ1-4
v_call: TRBV6-5
clone_size: NA
cdr3_aa: ASSYSAGGGGEKLF

j_call: TRBJ2-1
v_call: TRBV20-1
clone_size: few
cdr3_aa: SASDSGRVRSYNEQF

j_call: TRBJ2-3
v_call: TRBV10-3
clone_size: few
cdr3_aa: AISWTSGRTDTQY

j_call: TRBJ2-6
v_call: TRBV5-6
clone_size: few
cdr3_aa: ASSLTALSGANVLT

j_call: TRBJ2-3
v_call: TRBV9
clone_size: NA
cdr3_aa: ASSVTGSADTQY

j_call: TRBJ2-2
v_call: TRBV28
clone_size: many
cdr3_aa: ASNTPGLAENTGELF

j_call: TRBJ1-2
v_call: TRBV29-1
clone_size: many
cdr3_aa: SVDSGMNYGYT

j_call: TRBJ2-5
v_call: TRBV4-3
clone_size: NA
cdr3_aa: ASSQDWLAGAKTQY

j_call: TRBJ2-5
v_call: TRBV5-1
clone_size: NA
cdr3_aa: ASSLDGRGLEETQY

j_call: TRBJ2-6
v_call: TRBV7-8
clone_size: NA
cdr3_aa: ASSLGGDSFLGSGANVLT

j_call: TRBJ2-5
v_call: TRBV4-3
clone_size: NA
cdr3_aa: ASSQANLGGGETQY

j_call: TRBJ2-6
v_call: TRBV28
clone_size: few
cdr3_aa: ASSWGYIHVSGANVLT

j_call: TRBJ2-7
v_call: TRBV4-1
clone_size: few
cdr3_aa: ASSQDPRDEQY

j_call: TRBJ2-1
v_call: TRBV7-9
clone_size: few
cdr3_aa: ASSPRAGATYNEQF

j_call: TRBJ1-2
v_call: TRBV30
clone_size: many
cdr3_aa: AWSVFALGRDGYT

j_call: TRBJ2-6
v_call: TRBV10-3
clone_size: NA
cdr3_aa: AIRDVKAGANVLT

j_call: TRBJ2-5
v_call: TRBV7-9
clone_size: NA
cdr3_aa: ASSLGAGPEETQY

j_call: TRBJ2-1
v_call: TRBV5-4
clone_size: many
cdr3_aa: ASSVAGLAGGPPLSSYNEQF

j_call: TRBJ1-1
v_call: TRBV5-1
clone_size: few
cdr3_aa: ASSFGGNTEAF

j_call: TRBJ2-1
v_call: TRBV10-3
clone_size: NA
cdr3_aa: AIRTTLAGSYNEQF

j_call: TRBJ2-2
v_call: TRBV12-3/TRBV12-4
clone_size: NA
cdr3_aa: ASRERRTPGELF

j_call: TRBJ2-7
v_call: TRBV12-3/TRBV12-4
clone_size: few
cdr3_aa: ASSWVAHEQY

j_call: TRBJ2-1
v_call: TRBV4-3
clone_size: many
cdr3_aa: ASSRDFYNEQF

j_call: TRBJ1-1
v_call: TRBV4-3
clone_size: few
cdr3_aa: ASSQSYRTGRSAF

j_call: TRBJ2-1
v_call: TRBV5-1
clone_size: NA
cdr3_aa: ASSPGTSGGLSYNEQF

j_call: TRBJ2-5
v_call: TRBV5-1
clone_size: many
cdr3_aa: ASSLPAGGLDPRQETQY

j_call: TRBJ1-2
v_call: TRBV18
clone_size: few
cdr3_aa: ASSPLPDSYGYT

j_call: TRBJ2-5
v_call: TRBV4-3
clone_size: many
cdr3_aa: ASSQDRWGRQETQY

j_call: TRBJ2-3
v_call: TRBV12-3/TRBV12-4
clone_size: many
cdr3_aa: ASSFYLAASSTDTQY

j_call: TRBJ1-1
v_call: TRBV7-9
clone_size: NA
cdr3_aa: ASSLKGALGTEAF

j_call: TRBJ2-3
v_call: TRBV7-9
clone_size: few
cdr3_aa: ASSPSLGTDTQY